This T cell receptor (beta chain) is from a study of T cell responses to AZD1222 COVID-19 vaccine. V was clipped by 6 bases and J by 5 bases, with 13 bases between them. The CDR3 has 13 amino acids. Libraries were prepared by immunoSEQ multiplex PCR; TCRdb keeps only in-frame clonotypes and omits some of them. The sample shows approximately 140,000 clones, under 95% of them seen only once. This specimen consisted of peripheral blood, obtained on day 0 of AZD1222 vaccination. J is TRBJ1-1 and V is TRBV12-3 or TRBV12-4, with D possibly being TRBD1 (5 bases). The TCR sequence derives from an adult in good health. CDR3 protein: CASRRQGGTEAFF. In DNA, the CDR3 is TGTGCCAGCAGAAGGCAGGGAGGAACTGAAGCTTTCTTT.